The clone carrying this T cell receptor beta chain has ten or more counts. The antigen is unknown. One junction end disagrees with the germline gene, perhaps due to a read error. The sequenced template was RNA, covering the TCR beta CDR3 region. First-round RT-PCR with HTBI primers preceded a second-round multiplex PCR. TCRdb re-called the multiplex PCR reads with MiXCR, one entry per CDR3 protein. The sample includes about 660,000 distinct CDR3 sequences, about 38% seen only once; the top ten take more than 3%. The CDR3 extends over 15 amino acids. Per the germline V gene, CDR1 is ENHRY and CDR2 is SYGVKD. The data stem from a study of Graves' ophthalmopathy and Graves' hyperthyroidism. In this cohort, patients with other autoimmune diseases, uncontrolled infections, pregnancy or lactation were excluded. Points from the study as a whole: Detection in blood was also observed for most expanded thyroid clonotypes above 0.001 frequency. Using a 13-signature model, the authors split ophthalmopathy from stable hyperthyroidism, with 85% to 90% sensitivity and around 76% specificity.

Sequenced input: peripheral blood. V is TRBV10-3 and J is TRBJ1-4, with D perhaps TRBD1 (5 bases). This receptor was identified in an adult man with Graves' ophthalmopathy. CDR3 in DNA: TGTGCCAGCAGTTACTTTCGGGACGGCAATGAAAAACTGTTTTTT. Encoded protein: CASSYFRDGNEKLFF.